Listed here are 30 T cell receptor beta chains from one sample, sequenced in a study of blood T cell repertoires in COVID-19. Some clones are missing from TCRdb's copy, which holds only in-frame ones; the method was immunoSEQ multiplex PCR. The table shows approximately 230,000 clones, with 84% occurring only once. Sequenced: peripheral blood. The source is a man under 40 with active or convalescent COVID-19.

The chain joins TRBV7-2 to TRBJ1-1; weak D call: TRBD1 (5 bases). The CDR3 loop spans 14 amino acids. CDR1 is SGHTA and CDR2 is FQGNSA in the germline V gene. V was clipped by 6 bases and J by 5 bases, with 16 bases between them. The CDR3 loop is CASSLLQGRTEAFF. In DNA form, the CDR3 reads TGTGCCAGCAGTTTACTTCAGGGTAGGACTGAAGCTTTCTTT. Combining the CDR3 with reference TRBV7-2 and TRBJ1-1 gives the whole variable domain GAGVSQSPSNKVTEKGKDVELRCDPISGHTALYWYRQSLGQGLEFLIYFQGNSAPDKSGLPSDRFSAERTGGSVSTLTIQRTQQEDSAVYLCASSLLQGRTEAFFGQGTRLTVV.

The V gene is TRBV28, the J gene TRBJ2-2; D is ambiguous. The V gene's germline CDR1 is MDHEN and CDR2 SYDVKM. Trimming removed 1 base from V and 7 bases from J, with 4 bases in between. CDR3 size: 12 residues. CDR3 region: CASSLFRGELFF. The CDR3 DNA sequence: TGTGCCAGCAGTTTATTCCGCGGGGAGCTGTTTTTT.

The chain couples TRBV4-1 to TRBJ1-5; perhaps TRBD1 as D (5 bases). The CDR3 has 18 residues. The germline gives CDR1 MGHRA, CDR2 YSYEKL. The V end lost 8 bases, the J end lost 4 bases, and 27 bases lay between the germline ends. The CDR3 DNA reads TGCGCCAGCGGCATCCGGGCCCACAATGAGGAGGGGAATCAGCCCCAGCATTTT. Its protein product is CASGIRAHNEEGNQPQHF.

The rearrangement links TRBV6-6 to TRBJ1-1; D remains ambiguous. The germline V gene encodes CDR1 MNHNY and CDR2 SVGAGI (reference sequence). V was trimmed by 5 bases and J by 1 base, leaving 8 bases between them. This CDR3 is 13 amino acids long. DNA for the CDR3: TGTGCCAGCAGTCCAACGGGGAACACTGAAGCTTTCTTT. Residues: CASSPTGNTEAFF.

In DNA, the CDR3 is TGTGCCAGCAGCGCTGGGAGGTGGGGTAGCACAGATACGCAGTATTTT. It codes for CASSAGRWGSTDTQYF. The gene calls are TRBV5-4 and TRBJ2-3; D is possibly TRBD2 (6 bases). There are 16 residues in the CDR3. V was pared by 4 bases and J by 0 bases, with 15 bases between. Germline CDR1 and CDR2: SGHNT and YYREEE (reference sequence).

CDR3 loop: CAWSGQVWMNTEAFF. DNA for the CDR3: TGTGCCTGGAGTGGACAGGTCTGGATGAACACTGAAGCTTTCTTT. This chain joins TRBV30 and TRBJ1-1; TRBD1 might be the D (6 bases). Germline lookup yields CDR1 GTSNPN and CDR2 SVGIG (reference sequence). The CDR3 is made up of 15 amino acids. Trimming took off 1 base at V and 0 bases at J, with 12 bases between the two ends.

Only one count was recorded for this clone. The rearrangement joins TRBV18 to TRBJ2-1; D is unresolved. The CDR3 runs 12 residues. Per the germline V gene, CDR1 is KGHSH and CDR2 is LQKENI. V was clipped by 1 base and J by 7 bases, with 5 bases between them. CDR3 sequence (DNA): TGTGCCAGCTCACCACTAGCTAATGAGCAGTTCTTC. Translation gives CASSPLANEQFF.

This clone turned up a few times. The chain employs TRBV4-1 and TRBJ2-1; 9 bases are a match to TRBD2. The V segment lost 4 bases and the J segment 7 bases; nucleotides outside the gene matches: 5. This CDR3 region has 14 residues. CDR1 and CDR2 from the germline V gene are MGHRA and YSYEKL. Written as DNA, the CDR3 is TGCGCCAGCAGCCGGTCCAGCGGGAGGAATGAGCAGTTCTTC. As protein: CASSRSSGRNEQFF.

Relative to its sample, this clone is medium-sized (0.01 to 0.1%). The chain uses TRBV24-1 and TRBJ2-2; 7 nucleotides match TRBD1. V lost 1 base to trimming and J lost 7 bases; unmatched junction nucleotides: 8. The CDR3 consists of 16 residues. Per the germline V gene, CDR1 is KGHDR and CDR2 is SFDVKD. CDR3 DNA: TGTGCCACCAGTGATTTAGGACAGGATGAGAGCGGGGAGCTGTTTTTT. Its protein is CATSDLGQDESGELFF.

In its sample, this clone was seen a few times. V and J are TRBV29-1 and TRBJ2-7, with TRBD1 matching over 7 bases. The V gene end was trimmed by 5 bases and the J gene end by 0 bases; junction bases not matched to a gene: 7. This CDR3 has 14 amino acids. CDR1 and CDR2 from the germline V gene are SQVTM and ANQGSEA. The chain's CDR3 is CSVFNDRDSYEQYF. The CDR3 bases are TGCAGCGTTTTTAACGACAGGGACTCCTACGAGCAGTACTTC.

This chain uses TRBV27 with TRBJ2-3; D not certain. Between the trimmed V and J ends, which lost 3 bases and 4 bases, there was a span of 14 bases. The CDR3 spans 15 residues. Germline V gene sequence: CDR1 MNHEY, CDR2 SMNVEV (reference sequence). The CDR3 reads CASSLRPGRSDTQYF. DNA for the CDR3: TGTGCCAGCAGTTTGAGGCCGGGTCGGTCAGATACGCAGTATTTT.

This chain uses TRBV11-3 with TRBJ1-3; D remains ambiguous. This CDR3 region has 14 residues. V was shortened by 5 bases and J by 9 bases, with 17 bases between the two germline ends. Germline V CDR1 and CDR2: SGHNT, YENEEA. This CDR3 reads CASSPQNGEPTIYF. CDR3 nucleotide sequence: TGTGCCAGCAGCCCCCAAAACGGGGAGCCCACCATATATTTT.

The chain employs TRBV29-1 and TRBJ2-3; 8 bases line up with TRBD1. Germline assignment: CDR1 SQVTM and CDR2 ANQGSEA. The CDR3 consists of 13 residues. Losses at the gene ends were 7 bases for V and 10 bases for J; bases not matched to a gene: 13. The DNA of the CDR3 is TGCAGCGCCGACAGGGGTGGATATGGATCGCAGTATTTT. It codes for CSADRGGYGSQYF.

V is TRBV7-2 and J is TRBJ1-2; no clear D gene. From germline, CDR1 is SGHTA and CDR2 FQGNSA. Trimming left V 1 base short and J 6 bases short, with 12 bases between. The CDR3 spans 14 residues. The CDR3 nucleotides are TGTGCCAGCAGCTTAGAGCTGCCTTTCAATGGCTACACCTTC. Translated, it gives CASSLELPFNGYTF.

V is TRBV19 and J is TRBJ2-4; 8 nucleotides match TRBD1. This CDR3 contains 13 residues. After removal of 7 bases from V and 6 bases from J, the junction contained 5 bases not matched to a gene. Germline V lookup: CDR1 LNHDA, CDR2 SQIVND (reference sequence). CDR3 residues: CASTQGAGNIQYF. CDR3 bases: TGTGCCAGTACCCAGGGGGCGGGAAACATTCAGTACTTC.

This rearrangement joins TRBV5-1 to TRBJ1-3; the D is unclear. This CDR3 contains 14 residues. Germline-derived CDR1 and CDR2 are SGHRS and YFSETQ. Trimming removed 0 bases from V and 4 bases from J, with 8 bases in between. The CDR3 sequence: CASSLGQMGNTIYF. The CDR3 DNA reads TGCGCCAGCAGCTTGGGCCAGATGGGAAACACCATATATTTT.

This clone was seen only once. V is TRBV6-1 and J is TRBJ1-1, with D perhaps matching TRBD1 (5 bases). The germline V gene has CDR1 MNHNS and CDR2 SASEGT. Trimming stripped 2 bases from V and 3 bases from J, with 10 bases between. The CDR3 loop spans 14 amino acids. CDR3 protein: CASSEQGGDTEAFF. The CDR3 DNA follows: TGTGCCAGCAGTGAACAGGGAGGGGACACTGAAGCTTTCTTT.

This clone was counted many times. The rearrangement uses TRBV10-3 and TRBJ2-7; 9 nucleotides align to TRBD2. Germline CDR1 and CDR2: ENHRY and SYGVKD. After removal of 4 bases from V and 3 bases from J, the junction contained 1 base not matched to a gene. The CDR3 spans 13 residues. The CDR3 DNA reads as TGTGCCATCAGTGGGACTAGCGACTACGAGCAGTACTTC. It yields the protein CAISGTSDYEQYF.

The rearrangement uses TRBV29-1 and TRBJ2-7; 7 nucleotides align to TRBD1. This CDR3 comprises 13 residues. Losses at the gene ends were 6 bases for V and 2 bases for J; bases not matched to a gene: 7. The germline V gene has CDR1 SQVTM and CDR2 ANQGSEA. As DNA, the CDR3 is TGCAGCGTCTTCTCGGGACAGCCCTACGAGCAGTACTTC. Amino acid sequence: CSVFSGQPYEQYF.

This chain links TRBV2 with TRBJ2-1; 8 nucleotides agree with TRBD1. The germline CDR1 and CDR2 sequences are SNHLY and FYNNEI. Trimming took 8 bases from V and 6 from J; bases not matched to a gene: 15. The CDR3 totals 16 residues. Written as DNA, the CDR3 is TGTGCCAGCTCACACCAACGGGACAGGAACACCAATGAGCAGTTCTTC. This translates into CASSHQRDRNTNEQFF.

The V and J genes are TRBV19 and TRBJ1-2; possible D gene TRBD1, 6 bases. Germline CDR1 reads LNHDA; CDR2 reads SQIVND (reference sequence). This CDR3 is 14 amino acids long. V lost 4 bases to trimming and J lost 2 bases, with 11 bases between them. The CDR3: CASSTPTGNYGYTF. The CDR3 nucleotides are TGTGCCAGTAGTACACCAACAGGGAACTATGGCTACACCTTC. The whole variable domain, remainder taken from reference TRBV19 and TRBJ1-2, is DGGITQSPKYLFRKEGQNVTLSCEQNLNHDAMYWYRQDPGQGLRLIYYSQIVNDFQKGDIAEGYSVSREKKESFPLTVTSAQKNPTAFYLCASSTPTGNYGYTFGSGTRLTVV.

A single count supports this clone. This chain connects TRBV10-3 to TRBJ1-2; 11 bases map to TRBD1. CDR1 and CDR2 from the germline V gene are ENHRY and SYGVKD. The ends lost 5 bases at V and 6 bases at J; junction bases unmatched: 5. The CDR3 extends over 14 amino acids. The CDR3 DNA reads as TGTGCCATCAGTTTCGGACAGGGGGCGAATGGCTACACCTTC. Translation gives CAISFGQGANGYTF.

J is TRBJ1-2 and V is TRBV11-3; D may be TRBD1 (5 bases). The germline V gene has CDR1 SGHNT and CDR2 YENEEA. V lost 4 bases, J lost 0 bases, and 12 bases lay in between. The CDR3 extends over 15 amino acids. CDR3 sequence: CASSSQGLANYGYTF. The CDR3 coding sequence is TGTGCCAGCAGCTCCCAGGGCTTAGCTAACTATGGCTACACCTTC.

The chain has TRBV7-9 and TRBJ1-6; a possible D gene is TRBD1 (5 bases). The CDR3 covers 14 residues. Germline CDR1 reads SEHNR; CDR2 reads FQNEAQ (reference sequence). Trimming stripped 2 bases from V and 8 bases from J, with 10 bases between. The chain's CDR3 is CASSLKGQYSPLHF. Here the CDR3 DNA reads TGTGCCAGCAGCTTAAAGGGGCAGTATTCACCCCTCCACTTT.

This clone was picked up a small number of times. The rearrangement joins TRBV6-2 or TRBV6-3 to TRBJ1-1; 9 nucleotides agree with TRBD1. This CDR3 has 13 residues. Germline assignment: CDR1 MNHEY and CDR2 SVGEGT. The trim removed 5 bases at V and 7 bases at J, leaving 5 bases unmatched. Here the CDR3 DNA reads TGTGCCAGCAGTCGCGGACAGGGGAATGAAGCTTTCTTT. It yields the protein CASSRGQGNEAFF.

The V call is TRBV15, the J call TRBJ2-7; 7 bases are a match to TRBD2. The CDR3 is 15 residues long. CDR1 LNHNV and CDR2 YYDKDF come from the germline V gene (reference sequence). After removal of 0 bases from V and 7 bases from J, the junction contained 9 bases not matched to a gene. Here the CDR3 reads CATSRDRAGVGEQYF. The DNA for the CDR3 is TGTGCCACCAGCAGAGATCGGGCGGGAGTAGGGGAGCAGTACTTC.

The rearrangement links TRBV24-1 to TRBJ2-3; 9 bases are shared with TRBD1. CDR3 length: 15 amino acids. Germline V lookup: CDR1 KGHDR, CDR2 SFDVKD. V lost 2 bases, J lost 5 bases, and 4 bases stayed unmatched. The CDR3 sequence is CATSDWTGVGDTQYF. CDR3 coding DNA: TGTGCCACCAGTGATTGGACAGGGGTCGGAGATACGCAGTATTTT.

This CDR3 is CAWSDGQGNEKLFF. The CDR3, as DNA: TGTGCCTGGAGTGACGGACAGGGTAATGAAAAACTGTTTTTT. V and J are TRBV30 and TRBJ1-4; 8 nucleotides agree with TRBD1. The CDR3 totals 14 residues. Germline CDR1 GTSNPN, CDR2 SVGIG (reference sequence). Trimming at V came to 1 base and at J to 4 bases, leaving 2 bases not matched to a gene.

V and J are TRBV7-2 and TRBJ2-3; TRBD2 matches 7 bases. CDR3 length: 13 residues. CDR1 SGHTA and CDR2 FQGNSA come from the germline V gene. Trimming removed 3 bases from V and 5 bases from J; junction bases left unmatched: 2. As DNA, the CDR3 is TGTGCCAGCAGCTTTTGGGGGGGAGATACGCAGTATTTT. Translating gives CASSFWGGDTQYF.

This rearrangement joins TRBV18 to TRBJ2-3; D possibly corresponds to TRBD1 (5 bases). Germline V gene sequence: CDR1 KGHSH, CDR2 LQKENI. There are 16 residues in the CDR3. V lost 0 bases to trimming and J lost 6 bases, with 16 bases between them. In DNA, the CDR3 is TGTGCCAGCTCACCACCGACGCAGGGAAGGTGGGATACGCAGTATTTT. Translation: CASSPPTQGRWDTQYF.